This T cell receptor beta chain was identified in a study of cytomegalovirus exposure and HLA in healthy donors. Background on the study: Among about 179 million T cells, an earlier analysis found 95 million to 140 million unique TCR beta sequences.

General study findings and limits: Later work showed greater clonal expansion in HLA-associated TCR beta chains than in equally common others.

The CDR3 extends over 14 amino acids. V shed 7 bases and J shed 4 bases, with 17 bases lying between them. Germline V gives CDR1 MNHEY, CDR2 SVGAGI. Primers for the PCR totalled 60 Vbeta and 13 Jbeta. Sequencing used immunoSEQ multiplex PCR; TCRdb keeps in-frame clones, though not all of them. The table shows about 170,000 clones, with about four fifths occurring only once. On this clone itself: Its antigen is not identified.

The chain links TRBV6-5 to TRBJ2-7; a possible D gene is TRBD2 (5 bases). The sample was PBMCs. The receptor comes from a woman aged 45-65 years in good health and CMV-seronegative. The CDR3 protein is CASMQDSYRYEQYF. CDR3 bases: TGTGCCAGCATGCAGGACTCCTATCGGTACGAGCAGTACTTC.